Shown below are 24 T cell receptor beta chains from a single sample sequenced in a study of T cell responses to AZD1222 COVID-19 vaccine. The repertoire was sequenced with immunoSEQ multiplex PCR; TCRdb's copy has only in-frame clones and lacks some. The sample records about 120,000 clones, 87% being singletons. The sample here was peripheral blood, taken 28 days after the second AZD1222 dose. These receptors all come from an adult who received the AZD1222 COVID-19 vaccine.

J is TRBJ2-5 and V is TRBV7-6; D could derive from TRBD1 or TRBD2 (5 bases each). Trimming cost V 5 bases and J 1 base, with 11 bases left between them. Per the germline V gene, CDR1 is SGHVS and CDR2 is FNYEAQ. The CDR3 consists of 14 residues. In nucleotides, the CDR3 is TGTGCCAGCAGCCGAGGGACGATCCAAGAGACCCAGTACTTC. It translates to CASSRGTIQETQYF. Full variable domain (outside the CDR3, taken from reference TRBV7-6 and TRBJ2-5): GAGVSQSPRYKVTKRGQDVALRCDPISGHVSLYWYRQALGQGPEFLTYFNYEAQQDKSGLPNDRFSAERPEGSISTLTIQRTEQRDSAMYRCASSRGTIQETQYFGPGTRLLVL.

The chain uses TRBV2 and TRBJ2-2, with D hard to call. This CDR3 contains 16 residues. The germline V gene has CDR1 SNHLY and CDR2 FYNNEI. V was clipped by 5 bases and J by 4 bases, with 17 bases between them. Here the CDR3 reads CASSRWRRLGTGELFF. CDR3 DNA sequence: TGTGCCAGCAGTCGTTGGCGCAGGTTGGGCACCGGGGAGCTGTTTTTT.

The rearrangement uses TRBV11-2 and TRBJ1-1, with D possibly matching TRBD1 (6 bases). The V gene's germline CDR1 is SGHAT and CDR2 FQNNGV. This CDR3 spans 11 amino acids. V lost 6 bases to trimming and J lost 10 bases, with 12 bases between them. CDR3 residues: CASSPGEGAFF. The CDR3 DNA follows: TGTGCCAGCAGTCCAGGGGAGGGAGCTTTCTTT.

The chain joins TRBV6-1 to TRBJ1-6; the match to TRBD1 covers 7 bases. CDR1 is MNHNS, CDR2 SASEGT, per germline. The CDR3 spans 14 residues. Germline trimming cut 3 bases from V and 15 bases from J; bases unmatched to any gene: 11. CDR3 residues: CASSDYATTGVLHF. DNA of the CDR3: TGTGCCAGCAGTGATTATGCTACCACAGGGGTCCTCCACTTT.

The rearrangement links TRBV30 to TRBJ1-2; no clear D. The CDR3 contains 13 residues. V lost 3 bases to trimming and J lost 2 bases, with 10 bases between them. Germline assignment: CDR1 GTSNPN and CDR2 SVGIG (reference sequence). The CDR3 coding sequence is TGTGCCTGGAGAGTGTTATCGAACTATGGCTACACCTTC. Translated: CAWRVLSNYGYTF.

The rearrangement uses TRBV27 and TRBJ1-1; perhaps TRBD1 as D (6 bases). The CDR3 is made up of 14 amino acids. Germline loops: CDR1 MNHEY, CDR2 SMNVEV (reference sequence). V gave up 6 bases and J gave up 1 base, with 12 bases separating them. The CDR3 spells CASSTGHPNTEAFF. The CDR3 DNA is TGTGCCAGCAGCACGGGACATCCGAACACTGAAGCTTTCTTT.

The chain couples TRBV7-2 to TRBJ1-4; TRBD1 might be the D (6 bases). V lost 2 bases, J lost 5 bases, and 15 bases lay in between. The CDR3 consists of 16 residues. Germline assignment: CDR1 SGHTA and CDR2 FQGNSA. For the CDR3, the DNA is TGTGCCAGCAGCTTACTCTGGGGGGGCGACAATGAAAAACTGTTTTTT. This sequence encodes CASSLLWGGDNEKLFF.

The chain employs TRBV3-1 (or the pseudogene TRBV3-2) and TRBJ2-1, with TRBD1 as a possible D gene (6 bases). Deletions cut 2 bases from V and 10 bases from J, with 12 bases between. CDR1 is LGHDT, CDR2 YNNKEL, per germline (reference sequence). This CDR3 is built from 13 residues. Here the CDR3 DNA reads TGTGCCAGCAGCCAACCCACAGGGTACGAGCAGTTCTTC. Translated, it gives CASSQPTGYEQFF.

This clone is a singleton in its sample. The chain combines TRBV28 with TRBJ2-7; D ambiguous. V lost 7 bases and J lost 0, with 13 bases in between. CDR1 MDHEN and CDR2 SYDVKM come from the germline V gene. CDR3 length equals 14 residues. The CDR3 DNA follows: TGTGCCAGCATTGCCCCCTATAGCTCCTACGAGCAGTACTTC. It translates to CASIAPYSSYEQYF. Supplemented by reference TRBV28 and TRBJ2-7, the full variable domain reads DVKVTQSSRYLVKRTGEKVFLECVQDMDHENMFWYRQDPGLGLRLIYFSYDVKMKEKGDIPEGYSVSREKKERFSLILESASTNQTSMYLCASIAPYSSYEQYFGPGTRLTVT.

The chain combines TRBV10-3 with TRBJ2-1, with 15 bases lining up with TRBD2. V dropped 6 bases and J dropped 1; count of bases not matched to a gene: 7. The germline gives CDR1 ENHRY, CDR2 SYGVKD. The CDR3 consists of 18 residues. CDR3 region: CAIRPGLAGGRSYNEQFF. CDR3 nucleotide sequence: TGTGCCATCAGGCCGGGACTAGCGGGGGGCCGTTCCTACAATGAGCAGTTCTTC.

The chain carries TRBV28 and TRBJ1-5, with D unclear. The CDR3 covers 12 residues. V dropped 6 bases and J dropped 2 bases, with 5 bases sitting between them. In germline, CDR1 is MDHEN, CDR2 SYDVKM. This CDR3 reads CASREGNQPQHF. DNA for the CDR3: TGTGCCAGCAGGGAGGGCAATCAGCCCCAGCATTTT.

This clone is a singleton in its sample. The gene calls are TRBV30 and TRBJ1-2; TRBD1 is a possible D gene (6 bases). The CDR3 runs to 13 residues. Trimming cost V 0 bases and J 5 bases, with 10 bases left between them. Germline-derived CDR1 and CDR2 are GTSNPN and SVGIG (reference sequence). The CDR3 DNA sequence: TGTGCCTGGAGTGTCAACAGGGATTATGGCTACACCTTC. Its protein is CAWSVNRDYGYTF.

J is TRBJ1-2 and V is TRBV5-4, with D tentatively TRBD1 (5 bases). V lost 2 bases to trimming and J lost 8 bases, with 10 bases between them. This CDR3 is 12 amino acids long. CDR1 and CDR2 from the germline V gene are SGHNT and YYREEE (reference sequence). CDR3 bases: TGTGCCAGCAGCTTTTGGGGCGTCGGCTACACCTTC. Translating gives CASSFWGVGYTF.

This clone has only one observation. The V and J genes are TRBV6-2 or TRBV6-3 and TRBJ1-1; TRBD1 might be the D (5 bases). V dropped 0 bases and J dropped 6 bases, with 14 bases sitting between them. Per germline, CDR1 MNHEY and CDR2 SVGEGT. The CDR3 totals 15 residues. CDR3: CASSYSAGRVAEAFF. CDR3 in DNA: TGTGCCAGCAGTTACTCAGCAGGGCGGGTGGCTGAAGCTTTCTTT.

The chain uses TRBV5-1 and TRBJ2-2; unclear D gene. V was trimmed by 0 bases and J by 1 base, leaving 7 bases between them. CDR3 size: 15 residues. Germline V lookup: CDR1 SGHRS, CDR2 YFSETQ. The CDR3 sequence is CASSLAGRNTGELFF. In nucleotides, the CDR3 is TGCGCCAGCAGCTTGGCCGGAAGGAACACCGGGGAGCTGTTTTTT.

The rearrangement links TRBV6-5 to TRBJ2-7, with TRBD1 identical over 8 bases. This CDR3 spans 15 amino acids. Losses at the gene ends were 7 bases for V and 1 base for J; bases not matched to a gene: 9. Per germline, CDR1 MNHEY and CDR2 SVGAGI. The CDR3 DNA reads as TGTGCCAGCATGCAGGACAGGGCCGTATCCTACGAGCAGTACTTC. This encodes CASMQDRAVSYEQYF.

In DNA, the CDR3 is TGTGCCAGCAGCTTGGCTAGCGCGGGCACAGATACGCAGTATTTT. This sequence encodes CASSLASAGTDTQYF. The chain has TRBV7-9 and TRBJ2-3, with D perhaps TRBD2 (6 bases). Germline CDR1 and CDR2: SEHNR and FQNEAQ (reference sequence). V shed 3 bases and J shed 1 base, with 11 bases lying between them. The CDR3 loop spans 15 amino acids. Drawing the rest from reference TRBV7-9 and TRBJ2-3, the complete variable domain is DTGVSQNPRHKITKRGQNVTFRCDPISEHNRLYWYRQTLGQGPEFLTYFQNEAQLEKSRLLSDRFSAERPKGSFSTLEIQRTEQGDSAMYLCASSLASAGTDTQYFGPGTRLTVL.

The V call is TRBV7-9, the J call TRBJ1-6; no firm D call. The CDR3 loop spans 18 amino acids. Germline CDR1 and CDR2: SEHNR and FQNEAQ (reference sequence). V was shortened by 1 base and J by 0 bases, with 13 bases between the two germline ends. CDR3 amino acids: CASSLVPDSSSYNSPLHF. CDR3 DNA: TGTGCCAGCAGCTTAGTTCCAGACTCGAGCTCCTATAATTCACCCCTCCACTTT.

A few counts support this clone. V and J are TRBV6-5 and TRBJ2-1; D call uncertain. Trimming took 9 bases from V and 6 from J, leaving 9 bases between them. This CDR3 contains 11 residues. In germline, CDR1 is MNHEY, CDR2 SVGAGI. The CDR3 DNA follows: TGTGCCAGATATCCCAGCAATGAGCAGTTCTTC. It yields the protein CARYPSNEQFF.

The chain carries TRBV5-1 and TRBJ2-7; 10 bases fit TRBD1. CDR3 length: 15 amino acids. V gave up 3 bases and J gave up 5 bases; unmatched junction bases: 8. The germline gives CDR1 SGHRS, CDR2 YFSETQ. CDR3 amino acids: CASSSLTGGMDEQYF. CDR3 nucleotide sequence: TGCGCCAGCAGCTCACTGACAGGGGGCATGGACGAGCAGTACTTC.

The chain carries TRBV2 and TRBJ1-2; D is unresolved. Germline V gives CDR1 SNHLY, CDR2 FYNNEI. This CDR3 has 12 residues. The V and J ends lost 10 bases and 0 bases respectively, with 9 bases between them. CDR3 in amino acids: CAMAQPNYGYTF. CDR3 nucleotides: TGTGCCATGGCACAACCTAACTATGGCTACACCTTC.

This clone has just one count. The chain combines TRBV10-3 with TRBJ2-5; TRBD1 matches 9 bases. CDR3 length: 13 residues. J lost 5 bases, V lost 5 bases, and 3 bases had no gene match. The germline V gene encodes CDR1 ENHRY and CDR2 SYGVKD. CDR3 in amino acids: CAISTTGGETQYF. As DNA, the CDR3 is TGTGCCATCAGTACCACAGGGGGCGAGACCCAGTACTTC.

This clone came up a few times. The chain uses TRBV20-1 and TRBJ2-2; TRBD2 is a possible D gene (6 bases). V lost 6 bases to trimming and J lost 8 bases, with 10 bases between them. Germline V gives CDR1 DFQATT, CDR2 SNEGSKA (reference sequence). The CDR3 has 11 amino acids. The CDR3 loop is CSAFGGGELFF. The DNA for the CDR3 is TGCAGTGCCTTCGGGGGAGGGGAGCTGTTTTTT.

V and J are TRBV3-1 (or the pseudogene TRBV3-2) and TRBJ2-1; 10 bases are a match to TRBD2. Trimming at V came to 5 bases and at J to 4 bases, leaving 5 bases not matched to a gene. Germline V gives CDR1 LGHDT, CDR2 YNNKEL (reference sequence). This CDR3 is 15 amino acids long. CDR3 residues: CASSSTSGAYNEQFF. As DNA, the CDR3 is TGTGCCAGCAGCTCCACTAGCGGGGCTTACAATGAGCAGTTCTTC.